The source of this T cell receptor beta chain is a study of regulatory T cells in long-lasting Graves disease. Trimming at V came to 0 bases and at J to 7 bases, leaving 4 bases not matched to a gene. CDR3 size: 15 residues. Per the germline V gene, CDR1 is SGHRS and CDR2 is YFSETQ. Investigators prepared the TCR beta libraries by applying iRepertoire HTBI primers and Arm-PCR of CDR3 regions. MiXCR, run by TCRdb on the multiplex PCR reads, gives a single entry per CDR3 protein. The repertoire holds roughly 500,000 distinct CDR3 sequences, with 20% to 25% as singletons. There are many counts of this clonotype. Indicated time point: persistent/refractory GD, antithyroid drugs over 5 years with positive TRAb. Researchers made the TCR library from RNA that was extracted from PBMCs.

This rearrangement joins TRBV5-1 to TRBJ1-2; 12 nucleotides align to TRBD1. The receptor's source is a female donor with Graves disease. The sequenced sample was peripheral blood mononuclear cells (PBMCs), obtained when the disease was refractory, from a patient treated with antithyroid drugs. The CDR3 protein is CASSLDGTGGFGYTF. The DNA of the CDR3 is TGCGCCAGCAGCTTGGACGGGACAGGGGGCTTTGGCTACACCTTC.